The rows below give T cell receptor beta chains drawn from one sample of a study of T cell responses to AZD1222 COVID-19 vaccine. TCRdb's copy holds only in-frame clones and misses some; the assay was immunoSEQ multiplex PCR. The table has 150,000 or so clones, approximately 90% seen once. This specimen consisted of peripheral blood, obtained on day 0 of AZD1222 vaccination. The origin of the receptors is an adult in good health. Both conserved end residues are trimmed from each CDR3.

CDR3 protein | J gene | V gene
ASSRLAGGPLGDTQY | TRBJ2-3 | TRBV13
ASSPGQMWGGYT | TRBJ1-2 | TRBV5-4
ASSQELAGSYNEQF | TRBJ2-1 | TRBV4-3
ASRSPGHFQGNTIY | TRBJ1-3 | TRBV28
ASSYSGSGRAYEQY | TRBJ2-7 | TRBV6-6
ASSPLTTGTYNEQF | TRBJ2-1 | TRBV4-1
ASSQVPWQAGGHQETQY | TRBJ2-5 | TRBV3-1/TRBV3-2
ASTLNGGGEQY | TRBJ2-7 | TRBV6-5
ASSLARSHEAF | TRBJ1-1 | TRBV28
ASSLGGSSNYGYT | TRBJ1-2 | TRBV5-1
ASSFTWTGVPSGETQY | TRBJ2-5 | TRBV5-1
ASSPNPGGASPLH | TRBJ1-6 | TRBV7-2
ASSPHFRGWREDTQY | TRBJ2-3 | TRBV11-2
ASSFLRGSSYEQY | TRBJ2-7 | TRBV11-2
ASSGLRGFATEAF | TRBJ1-1 | TRBV18
ASSSTGTGMYGYT | TRBJ1-2 | TRBV6-2/TRBV6-3
AWRDRTEAF | TRBJ1-1 | TRBV30
SASLTSRETQY | TRBJ2-5 | TRBV20-1
ASSLEAGSEAF | TRBJ1-1 | TRBV7-6
ASSLIGGGYQPQH | TRBJ1-5 | TRBV28